The 19 T cell receptor beta chains listed next were all sequenced from one sample in a study of shared clonotypes between healthy human individuals. Assay used: immunoSEQ multiplex PCR; TCRdb lists only in-frame clones, some missing. The sample contains 2,100,000 or so clones, 95% of which appear only once. The sample comprised naive CD4+ T cells sorted from blood. The subset was: CD45RA+ positively selected. The source is a man aged 18-30 years in good health.

On this clone itself: Other nucleotide sequences from this sample produce the same CDR3. The J gene is TRBJ2-5, the V gene TRBV11-1; no clear D gene. Germline CDR1 reads SGHAT; CDR2 reads FQDESV (reference sequence). Between the trimmed V and J ends, which lost 1 base and 5 bases, there was a span of 8 bases. The CDR3 runs 13 residues. CDR3 region: CASSLGARETQYF. CDR3 DNA: TGTGCCAGCAGCTTAGGAGCTCGGGAGACCCAGTACTTC.

V is TRBV4-3 and J is TRBJ1-5; D ambiguous. Germline V gene lookup returns CDR1 LGHNA and CDR2 YSLEER. The V gene lost 0 bases and the J gene lost 7 bases, with 10 bases spanning the gap. This CDR3 has 14 residues. Here the CDR3 DNA reads TGCGCCAGCAGCCAAGATGGAGGAGGACAGCCCCAGCATTTT. It translates to CASSQDGGGQPQHF.

This rearrangement joins TRBV29-1 to TRBJ1-3; D call uncertain. This CDR3 is built from 13 residues. With 5 bases removed from V and 0 bases from J, the gap between germline ends came to 8 bases. Germline V gives CDR1 SQVTM, CDR2 ANQGSEA. The CDR3 region has the DNA TGCAGCGTTCAGGTAGACTCTGGAAACACCATATATTTT. Encoded protein: CSVQVDSGNTIYF.

The genes are TRBV11-3 and TRBJ2-2; D could derive from TRBD1 or TRBD2 (7 bases each). CDR1 and CDR2 from the germline V gene are SGHNT and YENEEA. This CDR3 has 17 residues. V was trimmed by 3 bases and J by 4 bases, leaving 18 bases between them. The CDR3: CASSLGWEGAPTGELFF. The CDR3 DNA reads TGTGCCAGCAGCTTGGGGTGGGAGGGGGCGCCCACCGGGGAGCTGTTTTTT.

The J gene is TRBJ2-7, the V gene TRBV10-3; 8 nucleotides align to TRBD2. Germline V gives CDR1 ENHRY, CDR2 SYGVKD. This CDR3 is 15 amino acids long. With 10 bases clipped from V and 0 bases from J, the junction kept 11 bases outside the gene matches. For the CDR3, the DNA is TGTGCCACCCTGGAAACTAGCGGTCTCTCCTACGAGCAGTACTTC. It codes for CATLETSGLSYEQYF.

The genes are TRBV5-6 and TRBJ2-3, with D hard to call. This CDR3 is built from 15 residues. Deletions cut 2 bases from V and 2 bases from J, with 12 bases between. CDR1 and CDR2 (germline): SGHDT, YYEEEE. This CDR3 reads CASSFLRFPTDTQYF. The CDR3 DNA reads as TGTGCCAGCAGCTTTCTTAGGTTCCCCACAGATACGCAGTATTTT.

The chain joins TRBV11-3 to TRBJ1-4; D call uncertain. V was pared by 4 bases and J by 5 bases, with 14 bases between. The CDR3 runs to 15 residues. From germline, CDR1 is SGHNT and CDR2 YENEEA. The CDR3 here is CASSSSFASNEKLFF. The CDR3 nucleotides are TGTGCCAGCAGCTCATCCTTCGCGAGCAATGAAAAACTGTTTTTT.

In this sample, this clone turned up once. The chain links TRBV29-1 to TRBJ2-1; 12 bases are a match to TRBD2. V was clipped by 4 bases and J by 4 bases; unmatched bases: 5. Germline CDR1 is SQVTM and CDR2 is ANQGSEA. The CDR3 is made up of 15 amino acids. The CDR3 loop reads CSVGETSGRYNEQFF. The DNA of the CDR3 is TGCAGCGTTGGAGAAACTAGCGGGAGGTACAATGAGCAGTTCTTC.

The chain employs TRBV6-1 and TRBJ2-1, with TRBD2 matching 10 bases. CDR3 length: 15 amino acids. The V gene end was trimmed by 5 bases and the J gene end by 1 base; junction bases not matched to a gene: 2. Germline V gene sequence: CDR1 MNHNS, CDR2 SASEGT. Written as DNA, the CDR3 is TGTGCCAGCAGTTGGACTAGCGGTTCCTACAATGAGCAGTTCTTC. Translated: CASSWTSGSYNEQFF.

The genes are TRBV2 and TRBJ2-7; D may correspond to TRBD1 or TRBD2 (5 bases each). This CDR3 spans 14 amino acids. Trimming took off 10 bases at V and 2 bases at J, with 18 bases between the two ends. The V gene's germline CDR1 is SNHLY and CDR2 FYNNEI. In nucleotides, the CDR3 is TGTGCCACCAAACCTCGCCAGGGACCCTACGAGCAGTACTTC. Protein: CATKPRQGPYEQYF.

The chain employs TRBV5-6 and TRBJ1-3, with D possibly being TRBD1 (5 bases). Trimming shortened V by 3 bases and J by 3 bases, and 13 bases separated the two germline ends. Germline-derived CDR1 and CDR2 are SGHDT and YYEEEE. This CDR3 comprises 15 residues. In DNA form, the CDR3 reads TGTGCCAGCAGCTCGTCACCTGGGGGTGGAAACACCATATATTTT. Protein: CASSSSPGGGNTIYF.

CDR3 nucleotides: TGTGCCAGCAGCTCGGACACTAGAACGTACGAGCAGTACTTC. It yields the protein CASSSDTRTYEQYF. V is TRBV7-9 and J is TRBJ2-7, with D perhaps assigned TRBD1 or TRBD2 (5 bases each). V lost 4 bases and J lost 4, with 14 bases in between. The CDR3 has 14 amino acids. Germline lookup yields CDR1 SEHNR and CDR2 FQNEAQ (reference sequence).

The V call is TRBV6-1, the J call TRBJ2-5; possibly TRBD1 for D (6 bases). The CDR3 spans 14 residues. The germline V gene has CDR1 MNHNS and CDR2 SASEGT. V was cut by 6 bases and J by 2 bases, with 13 bases left in between. CDR3 sequence (DNA): TGTGCCAGCAGCCTGGGGGCAGTTCAAGAGACCCAGTACTTC. This translates into CASSLGAVQETQYF.

The rearrangement links TRBV5-1 to TRBJ2-1; 14 bases agree with TRBD2. Trimming took 0 bases from V and 7 from J; bases not matched to a gene: 9. The germline gives CDR1 SGHRS, CDR2 YFSETQ. The CDR3 is 18 amino acids. The CDR3: CASSLEMGTSGGNNEQFF. CDR3 DNA sequence: TGCGCCAGCAGCTTGGAAATGGGGACTAGCGGGGGCAATAATGAGCAGTTCTTC.

This chain uses TRBV6-5 with TRBJ1-4, with D hard to call. This CDR3 has 15 residues. The germline V gene has CDR1 MNHEY and CDR2 SVGAGI. V was pared by 0 bases and J by 8 bases, with 13 bases between. CDR3 loop: CASSYSTRPEEKLFF. The CDR3 region has the DNA TGTGCCAGCAGTTACTCGACCCGACCGGAAGAAAAACTGTTTTTT.

The chain employs TRBV6-6 and TRBJ1-6; D is possibly TRBD1 (6 bases). Trimming removed 6 bases from V and 3 bases from J, with 6 bases in between. This CDR3 has 13 amino acids. Germline V gene sequence: CDR1 MNHNY, CDR2 SVGAGI (reference sequence). The CDR3 protein is CASRQGYNSPLHF. CDR3 DNA sequence: TGTGCCAGCAGACAGGGCTATAATTCACCCCTCCACTTT.

The gene calls are TRBV7-2 and TRBJ1-2, with D uncertain. The CDR3 totals 13 residues. V gave up 5 bases and J gave up 7 bases, with 14 bases separating them. Germline V gene lookup returns CDR1 SGHTA and CDR2 FQGNSA. The CDR3 here is CASSHGDTRGYTF. The CDR3 DNA reads TGTGCCAGCAGCCACGGCGACACGCGTGGCTACACCTTC.

This chain links TRBV27 with TRBJ2-1; TRBD2 agrees at 7 bases. The J segment lost 10 bases and the V segment lost 8 bases, leaving 11 bases of the junction unmatched. This CDR3 region has 13 residues. Germline CDR1 MNHEY, CDR2 SMNVEV (reference sequence). DNA of the CDR3: TGTGCCAGCTACGGGCGGGGGAGTCGGGAGCAGTTCTTC. This sequence encodes CASYGRGSREQFF.

The chain carries TRBV19 and TRBJ2-5; D is undetermined. Germline V gene sequence: CDR1 LNHDA, CDR2 SQIVND (reference sequence). The length of the CDR3 is 15 residues. Deletions cut 5 bases from V and 4 bases from J, with 17 bases between. CDR3 region: CASSGFGQLGETQYF. The DNA for the CDR3 is TGTGCCAGTAGTGGGTTTGGGCAATTAGGAGAGACCCAGTACTTC. The variable domain in full, with the rest retrieved from reference TRBV19 and TRBJ2-5, is DGGITQSPKYLFRKEGQNVTLSCEQNLNHDAMYWYRQDPGQGLRLIYYSQIVNDFQKGDIAEGYSVSREKKESFPLTVTSAQKNPTAFYLCASSGFGQLGETQYFGPGTRLLVL.